This TCR beta chain was sequenced during a study of Graves' ophthalmopathy and Graves' hyperthyroidism. Amplification of the TCR beta CDR3 regions used RNA transcripts (as template). A first-round RT-PCR used HTBI primers, followed by a second-round multiplex PCR. MiXCR, applied by TCRdb to the multiplex PCR reads, yields one record per CDR3 protein. The sample shows more than 300,000 distinct CDR3 sequences, roughly 17% of them seen only once. The CDR3 runs 12 residues. V lost 1 base to trimming and J lost 4 bases, with 4 bases between them. Per germline, CDR1 SQVTM and CDR2 ANQGSEA. In this sample, this clonotype turned up many times. No antigen is known for it. General study results and limits: The model reached about 66% sensitivity and roughly 76% specificity for predicting ophthalmopathy progression.

Sequencing used peripheral blood. V usage is TRBV29-1 and J usage is TRBJ2-2; D not resolved. The clonotype was recovered from an adult woman with stable Graves' hyperthyroidism. Here the CDR3 DNA reads TGCAGCGTTGAAGCAGGCACCGGGGAGCTGTTTTTT. This gives the protein CSVEAGTGELFF.